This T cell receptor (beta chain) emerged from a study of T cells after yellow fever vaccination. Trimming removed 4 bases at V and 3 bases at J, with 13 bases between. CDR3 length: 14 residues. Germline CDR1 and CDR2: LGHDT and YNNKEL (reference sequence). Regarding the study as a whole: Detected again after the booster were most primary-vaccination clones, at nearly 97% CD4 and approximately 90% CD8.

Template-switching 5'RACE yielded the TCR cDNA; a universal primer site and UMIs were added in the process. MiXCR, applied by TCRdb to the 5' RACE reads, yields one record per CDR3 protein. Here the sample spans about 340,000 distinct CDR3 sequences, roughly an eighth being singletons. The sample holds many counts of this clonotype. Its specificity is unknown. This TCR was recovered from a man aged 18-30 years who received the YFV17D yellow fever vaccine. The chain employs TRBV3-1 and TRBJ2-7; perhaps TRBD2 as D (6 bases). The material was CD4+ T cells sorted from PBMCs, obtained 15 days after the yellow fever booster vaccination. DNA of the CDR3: TGTGCCAGCAGCCCAGGGACTGGACTCTACGAGCAGTACGTC. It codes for CASSPGTGLYEQYV.